The clone carrying this TCR beta chain has just a few counts. The antigen remains unidentified. Germline-derived CDR1 and CDR2 are DFQATT and SNEGSKA (reference sequence). J was trimmed by 4 bases and V by 5 bases; bases with no gene match: 8. This CDR3 is built from 15 residues. The data were obtained in a study of post-analysis software for immune sequencing data. Study-wide points: Those with multiple sclerosis, the patient group, showed significantly lower normalized Chao1 diversity than controls. A few TRBV segments appeared more often in patients than in controls, and TRBV5-6, TRBV5-1 and TRBV20-1 were among these.

The TCR beta cDNA libraries contained unique molecular identifiers. Input populations of about 0.85 to 11 million T cells gave rise to 500,000 or so cDNA molecules. One entry per CDR3 protein results from TCRdb running MiXCR on the PCR reads. The sample comprises around 200,000 distinct CDR3 sequences, roughly 30% of which are singletons, and nearly 3.5% rests with the top ten. The sample was blood. This chain uses TRBV20-1 with TRBJ2-1; 10 positions match TRBD2. The clonotype was recovered from a girl aged 2-17 years with multiple sclerosis. Here the CDR3 DNA reads TGCAGTGCTCGACTATCTAGCGGGGGTTACAATGAGCAGTTCTTC. It specifies CSARLSSGGYNEQFF.